The rows below give T cell receptor beta chains drawn from one sample of a study of Ad26.COV2.S vaccination and SARS-CoV-2 variants. This table comes from immunoSEQ multiplex PCR, and its TCRdb copy is limited to in-frame clones, with some not included. Here the sample spans about 330,000 clones, 75% to 90% being singletons. Source: peripheral blood, taken in a trial of Ad26.COV2.S vaccine versus placebo. These receptors all stem from a person aged 18-60 years who received the Ad26.COV2.S COVID-19 vaccine or a placebo. Both conserved end residues are part of each CDR3. D genes are given only for firm matches. The listing skips clone size in some rows; elsewhere it reads once, few, many or a size class.

cdr3_length: 13
v_call: TRBV27
clone_size: -
j_call: TRBJ1-1
d_call: -
cdr3_aa: CASSLSGEGEAFF
cdr3_nt: TGTGCCAGCAGTTTATCAGGGGAGGGCGAAGCTTTCTTT

cdr3_length: 15
v_call: TRBV14
clone_size: -
j_call: TRBJ1-4
d_call: -
cdr3_aa: CASSQDPGPTEKLFF
cdr3_nt: TGTGCCAGCAGCCAAGATCCGGGACCTACTGAAAAACTGTTTTTT

cdr3_length: 15
v_call: TRBV5-1
clone_size: -
j_call: TRBJ2-5
d_call: TRBD2
cdr3_aa: CASSLAGQLGETQYF
cdr3_nt: TGCGCCAGCAGTCTAGCGGGGCAGCTGGGGGAGACCCAGTACTTC

cdr3_length: 13
v_call: TRBV6-2/TRBV6-3
clone_size: -
j_call: TRBJ2-5
d_call: -
cdr3_aa: CASSFGQKETQYF
cdr3_nt: TGTGCCAGCAGTTTCGGGCAGAAAGAGACCCAGTACTTC

cdr3_length: 17
v_call: TRBV29-1
clone_size: -
j_call: TRBJ2-2
d_call: TRBD2
cdr3_aa: CSVATPSGSGNTGELFF
cdr3_nt: TGCAGCGTTGCGACACCGAGCGGGAGTGGGAACACCGGGGAGCTGTTTTTT

cdr3_length: 15
v_call: TRBV30
clone_size: once
j_call: TRBJ1-2
d_call: -
cdr3_aa: CAWSGFAGPSYGYTF
cdr3_nt: TGTGCCTGGAGCGGCTTTGCAGGGCCAAGCTATGGCTACACCTTC

cdr3_length: 18
v_call: TRBV7-9
clone_size: -
j_call: TRBJ1-1
d_call: -
cdr3_aa: CASSPTPVGVGSNTEAFF
cdr3_nt: TGTGCCAGCAGCCCTACCCCCGTGGGTGTTGGGTCGAACACTGAAGCTTTCTTT

cdr3_length: 13
v_call: TRBV9
clone_size: few
j_call: TRBJ1-1
d_call: -
cdr3_aa: CASSVTDGTEAFF
cdr3_nt: TGTGCCAGCAGCGTGACGGACGGCACTGAAGCTTTCTTT

cdr3_length: 13
v_call: TRBV11-3
clone_size: -
j_call: TRBJ1-1
d_call: -
cdr3_aa: CASSLLQNTEAFF
cdr3_nt: TGTGCCAGCAGCTTACTCCAGAACACTGAAGCTTTCTTT

cdr3_length: 15
v_call: TRBV7-2
clone_size: -
j_call: TRBJ1-5
d_call: -
cdr3_aa: CASSQHGPVGQPQHF
cdr3_nt: TGTGCCAGCAGCCAGCACGGACCCGTGGGACAGCCCCAGCATTTT

cdr3_length: 17
v_call: TRBV4-3
clone_size: -
j_call: TRBJ2-2
d_call: -
cdr3_aa: CASSQGLALLNTGELFF
cdr3_nt: TGCGCCAGCAGCCAAGGGCTAGCGCTTCTGAACACCGGGGAGCTGTTTTTT

cdr3_length: 14
v_call: TRBV28
clone_size: -
j_call: TRBJ2-3
d_call: -
cdr3_aa: CASRTPRLSDTQYF
cdr3_nt: TGTGCCAGCAGGACACCACGGCTGTCAGATACGCAGTATTTT

cdr3_length: 13
v_call: TRBV5-1
clone_size: -
j_call: TRBJ1-2
d_call: -
cdr3_aa: CASSLIESYGYTF
cdr3_nt: TGCGCCAGCAGCTTGATCGAATCCTATGGCTACACCTTC